This TCR beta chain was identified during a study of control samples from healthy donors and cancer patients. TCRdb keeps only in-frame clones here, not all; method: immunoSEQ multiplex PCR. This sample's table has under 200,000 clones. The CDR3 has 17 residues. The germline CDR1 and CDR2 sequences are MNHNS and SASEGT. Deletions cut 3 bases from V and 0 bases from J, with 12 bases between. The sequence derives from a woman in her thirties in good health. V usage is TRBV6-1 and J usage is TRBJ2-6; D remains unclear. The sequenced material came from blood. Here the CDR3 reads CASSEIPMSSGANVLTF. CDR3 bases: TGTGCCAGCAGTGAGATCCCGATGAGCTCTGGGGCCAACGTCCTGACTTTC.